These 6 T cell receptor beta chains originate from one sample sequenced in a study of identifying expanded T cells in peripheral blood. The assay was immunoSEQ multiplex PCR, and TCRdb's table has in-frame clones only and misses some. The sample records about 100,000 clones, about 90% being singletons. Sample: blood. The receptors shown here come from a person between 18 and 75 years old in good health.

This sequence joins TRBV9 and TRBJ1-1, with D possibly TRBD1 on 6 matching bases. Trimming removed 4 bases from V and 10 bases from J, with 17 bases in between. Germline lookup yields CDR1 SGDLS and CDR2 YYNGEE. This CDR3 has 13 amino acids. The DNA for the CDR3 is TGTGCCAGCAGCCCCGGGGGGGCAGGGCTAGCTTTCTTT. Its protein is CASSPGGAGLAFF.

This CDR3 is CASSPRAGNNNEQFF. The CDR3 DNA reads TGTGCCAGTAGTCCTCGGGCGGGTAATAACAATGAGCAGTTCTTC. The chain joins TRBV19 to TRBJ2-1, with D perhaps matching TRBD2 (5 bases). CDR1 is LNHDA and CDR2 is SQIVND in the germline V gene (reference sequence). The CDR3 totals 15 residues. V was clipped by 5 bases and J by 5 bases, with 16 bases between them.

The chain couples TRBV7-9 to TRBJ1-2; no firm D call. Germline CDR1 SEHNR, CDR2 FQNEAQ (reference sequence). This CDR3 is built from 15 residues. Trimming took off 1 base at V and 4 bases at J, with 13 bases between the two ends. CDR3 DNA: TGTGCCAGCAGCTTAGGTCGGGAATCCGGCTATGGCTACACCTTC. This gives the protein CASSLGRESGYGYTF.

The chain uses TRBV30 and TRBJ1-2; D is perhaps TRBD1 (5 bases). CDR3 size: 13 residues. Trimming pared 4 bases from V and 4 bases from J, leaving 13 bases between. Looked up from germline, CDR1 is GTSNPN and CDR2 is SVGIG (reference sequence). The CDR3 region has the DNA TGTGCCTGGAATAGGGGCGCGGGCTATGGCTACACCTTC. Translating it yields CAWNRGAGYGYTF.

The CDR3 region has the DNA TGTGCCATCGGCCCTCATGGCAGGGGGGCTAACTATGGCTACACCTTC. Translation: CAIGPHGRGANYGYTF. The chain employs TRBV2 and TRBJ1-2; the match to TRBD1 covers 7 bases. This CDR3 comprises 16 residues. Germline loops: CDR1 SNHLY, CDR2 FYNNEI. Trimming cost V 10 bases and J 0 bases; bases outside gene matches: 14.

The rearrangement joins TRBV21-1 to TRBJ1-6. TRBV21-1 is reported as a pseudogene. The CDR3 consists of 17 residues. CDR3 in amino acids: CASSPEDGGPYNSPLHF. Here the CDR3 DNA reads TGTGCCAGCAGTCCCGAGGATGGGGGGCCTTATAATTCACCCCTCCACTTT.